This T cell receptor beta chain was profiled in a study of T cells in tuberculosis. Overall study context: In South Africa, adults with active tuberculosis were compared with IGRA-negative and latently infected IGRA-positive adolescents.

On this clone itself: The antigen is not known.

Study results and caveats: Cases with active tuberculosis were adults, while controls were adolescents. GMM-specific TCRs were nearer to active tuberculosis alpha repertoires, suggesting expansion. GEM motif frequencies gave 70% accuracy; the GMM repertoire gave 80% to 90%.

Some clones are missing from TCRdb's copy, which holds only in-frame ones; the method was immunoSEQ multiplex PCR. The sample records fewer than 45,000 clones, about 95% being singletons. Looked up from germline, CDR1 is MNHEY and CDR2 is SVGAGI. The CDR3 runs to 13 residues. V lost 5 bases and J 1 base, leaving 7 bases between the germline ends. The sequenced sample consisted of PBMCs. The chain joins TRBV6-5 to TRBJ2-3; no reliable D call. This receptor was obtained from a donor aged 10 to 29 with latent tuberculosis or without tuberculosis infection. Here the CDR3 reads CASSLPGTDTQYF. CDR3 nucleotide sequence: TGTGCCAGCAGTCTCCCGGGCACAGATACGCAGTATTTT.